These 7 T cell receptor beta chains came from one sample sequenced in a study of blood T cell repertoires in COVID-19. Profiling relied on immunoSEQ multiplex PCR, and the TCRdb table lists in-frame clones only, not all of them. The sample consists of approximately 12,000 clones, around 90% of them appearing once. Material for sequencing was peripheral blood. All receptors derive from a woman in her 70s with active COVID-19.

The V gene is TRBV10-3, the J gene TRBJ2-5; TRBD2 matches at 10 bases. Germline-derived CDR1 and CDR2 are ENHRY and SYGVKD. The V segment lost 10 bases and the J segment 0 bases; nucleotides outside the gene matches: 5. This CDR3 region has 14 residues. CDR3 protein: CATRGTSDQETQYF. As DNA, the CDR3 is TGTGCCACCAGGGGGACTAGCGACCAAGAGACCCAGTACTTC.

The V and J genes are TRBV4-2 and TRBJ1-3, with a possible D match to TRBD1 (5 bases). Trimming left V 1 base short and J 2 bases short, with 6 bases between. This CDR3 region has 14 residues. Per the germline V gene, CDR1 is LGHNA and CDR2 is YNFKEQ. The CDR3 nucleotides read TGTGCCAGCAGCCAAGGGGGGGCTGGAAACACCATATATTTT. It translates to CASSQGGAGNTIYF.

In nucleotides, the CDR3 is TGTGCCAGCAGCGGGGCCGGGACAGGGGACGGCTACACCTTC. Its protein is CASSGAGTGDGYTF. V usage is TRBV13 and J usage is TRBJ1-2; TRBD1 matches 10 bases. In germline, CDR1 is PRHDT, CDR2 FYEKMQ (reference sequence). V trimming: 5 bases; J trimming: 8 bases; junction bases outside the gene matches: 8. CDR3 length equals 14 residues.

The V and J genes are TRBV7-2 and TRBJ2-7, with D hard to call. The CDR3 covers 14 residues. CDR1 is SGHTA, CDR2 FQGNSA, per germline. Trimming removed 3 bases at V and 1 base at J, with 10 bases between. Written as DNA, the CDR3 is TGTGCCAGCAGCTTCTCTAGGCTGTCCTACGAGCAGTACTTC. It yields the protein CASSFSRLSYEQYF. Combining the CDR3 with reference TRBV7-2 and TRBJ2-7 gives the whole variable domain GAGVSQSPSNKVTEKGKDVELRCDPISGHTALYWYRQSLGQGLEFLIYFQGNSAPDKSGLPSDRFSAERTGGSVSTLTIQRTQQEDSAVYLCASSFSRLSYEQYFGPGTRLTVT.

The chain uses TRBV4-1 and TRBJ2-5, with D unresolved. This CDR3 is built from 16 residues. Germline loops: CDR1 MGHRA, CDR2 YSYEKL. V was trimmed by 1 base and J by 1 base, leaving 13 bases between them. DNA for the CDR3: TGCGCCAGCAGCCAAGTTGTGGCCACCGTCCAAGAGACCCAGTACTTC. Its translation: CASSQVVATVQETQYF.

V usage is TRBV30 and J usage is TRBJ1-5; tentatively, D is TRBD1 (6 bases). Trimming shortened V by 3 bases and J by 1 base, and 16 bases separated the two germline ends. Germline V CDR1 and CDR2: GTSNPN, SVGIG (reference sequence). The length of the CDR3 is 16 residues. The CDR3 DNA reads as TGTGCCTGGAGCCCAACGGGGGGCGGGAGCAATCAGCCCCAGCATTTT. Amino acids: CAWSPTGGGSNQPQHF.

This clone was observed a few times. The CDR3: CASSYDRENNSPLHF. The DNA for the CDR3 is TGTGCCAGCAGTTACGACAGGGAAAATAATTCACCCCTCCACTTT. The rearrangement joins TRBV27 to TRBJ1-6, with 7 bases that match TRBD1. The germline V gene encodes CDR1 MNHEY and CDR2 SMNVEV (reference sequence). The CDR3 consists of 15 residues. With 4 bases clipped from V and 5 bases from J, the junction kept 5 bases outside the gene matches.